Listed here are 28 T cell receptor beta chains from one sample, sequenced in a study of T cell clonality in common variable immunodeficiency. Repertoires were generated with immunoSEQ multiplex PCR, while TCRdb's copy carries only in-frame clones and drops some. This repertoire lists tens of thousands of clones without singletons; 0.75% to 1% sits in the top ten. Sequenced input: peripheral blood mononuclear cells. These receptors all stem from a person aged 18 to 69 in good health.

This clone has at least ten counts. Read data end 3 residues before the CDR3 end; the end is taken from the germline J gene. The rearrangement links TRBV5-1 to TRBJ1-4; TRBD1 might be the D (6 bases). Trimming left V 4 bases short and J 5 bases short, with 15 bases between. Germline V gives CDR1 SGHRS, CDR2 YFSETQ. The CDR3 has 15 amino acids. The CDR3 sequence: CASSDPGQGNEKLFF. The covered CDR3 bases are TGCGCCAGCAGCGACCCGGGCCAGGGGAATGAAAAA.

This clone appeared many times. Read data end 3 residues before the CDR3 end; the end is taken from the germline J gene. This chain links TRBV9 with TRBJ2-1; 14 positions agree with TRBD2. Germline CDR1 SGDLS, CDR2 YYNGEE. The CDR3 is made up of 15 amino acids. After removal of 3 bases from V and 8 bases from J, the junction contained 4 bases not matched to a gene. The DNA read from the CDR3 is TGTGCCAGCAGCGCGACTAGCGGGAGGGCCGATGAG. The encoded protein is CASSATSGRADE. From start to end, the CDR3 is CASSATSGRADEQFF.

This clone was detected ten times or more. This CDR3 reads CASRSLYGTGRYEQYF. The sequenced part of the CDR3 DNA is TGTGCCAGCAGATCTCTCTACGGGACAGGGCGATACGAG. V and J are TRBV6-2 or TRBV6-3 and TRBJ2-7, with TRBD1 matching 9 bases. The read falls 3 residues short of the CDR3 end, and the missing part is taken from the germline J gene. The CDR3 is 16 residues long. The V segment lost 6 bases and the J segment 4 bases; nucleotides outside the gene matches: 13. CDR1 MNHEY and CDR2 SVGEGT come from the germline V gene.

This clone was recorded many times. The read halts 3 residues ahead of the CDR3 end, with the missing end drawn from the germline J gene. The gene calls are TRBV20-1 and TRBJ2-7; D gene ambiguous. The CDR3 has 14 amino acids. In germline, CDR1 is DFQATT, CDR2 SNEGSKA (reference sequence). V lost 0 bases and J 0 bases, leaving 9 bases between the germline ends. CDR3 bases read: TGCAGTGCTAGAGATCTAGTGCGCTCCTACGAG. This translates into CSARDLVRSYE. The full CDR3 protein reads CSARDLVRSYEQYF.

In this sample, this clone turned up many times. The read stops 3 residues short of the end of the CDR3; the missing end is completed from the germline J gene. The rearrangement links TRBV20-1 to TRBJ2-4; 10 bases match TRBD2. V shed 6 bases, J shed 8 bases, and the junction held 10 bases outside the gene matches. CDR1 and CDR2 from the germline V gene are DFQATT and SNEGSKA (reference sequence). The CDR3 has 14 residues. The CDR3 bases that were read are TGCAGTGCCGAAGCGGGAGGGGCGACTGACATT. This encodes CSAEAGGATDI. Given in full, the CDR3 is CSAEAGGATDIQYF.

This clone was detected many times. The read halts 3 residues ahead of the CDR3 end, with the missing end drawn from the germline J gene. The genes are TRBV3-1 (or the pseudogene TRBV3-2) and TRBJ2-1; tentatively, D is TRBD2 (6 bases). This CDR3 has 16 amino acids. The V and J ends lost 1 base and 6 bases respectively, with 16 bases between them. Per the germline V gene, CDR1 is LGHDT and CDR2 is YNNKEL (reference sequence). The sequenced CDR3 bases are TGTGCCAGCAGCCAAGGGTCGGGCGGGATTAGCAATGAG. It codes for CASSQGSGGISNE. The entire CDR3 reads CASSQGSGGISNEQFF.

Ten or more counts support this clone. The read terminates 3 residues before the CDR3 end, so the remaining end is supplied by the germline J gene. V usage is TRBV6-2 or TRBV6-3 and J usage is TRBJ2-7; 10 bases fit TRBD2. The CDR3 consists of 15 residues. Per the germline V gene, CDR1 is MNHEY and CDR2 is SVGEGT. Trimming took 4 bases from V and 2 from J; bases not matched to a gene: 5. The CDR3 DNA, read in part, is TGTGCCAGCAGTTCGACTAGCGGGTTCGCCTACGAG. Amino acid sequence: CASSSTSGFAYE. The entire CDR3 protein is CASSSTSGFAYEQYF.

This clone was counted at least ten times. The read halts 3 residues ahead of the CDR3 end, with the missing end drawn from the germline J gene. This chain connects TRBV5-5 to TRBJ1-2; tentatively, D is TRBD1 (5 bases). The CDR3 extends over 15 amino acids. Germline V CDR1 and CDR2: SGHKS, YYEKEE (reference sequence). Incomplete CDR3 DNA: TGTGCCAGCAGCATCCAGGGCTCCCCTCCGTCCGAG. Its protein is CASSIQGSPPSE. The entire CDR3 is CASSIQGSPPSEYTF.

This clone was recorded at least ten times. The CDR3 is cut off 3 residues early in the read; its end comes from the germline J gene. The chain combines TRBV20-1 with TRBJ2-5; D perhaps matches TRBD1 (6 bases). The germline V and J ends were trimmed by 4 bases and 1 base, with 10 bases remaining between them. Germline loops: CDR1 DFQATT, CDR2 SNEGSKA (reference sequence). The CDR3 is 13 amino acids. CDR3 loop: CSANRGIQETQYF. The CDR3 DNA, read in part, is TGCAGTGCTAATAGGGGGATCCAAGAGACC.

The table lists this clone with many counts. The missing CDR3 end, 3 residues past where the read stops, is filled in from the germline J gene. The chain is built from TRBV7-9 and TRBJ1-4, with D unresolved. The CDR3 loop spans 15 amino acids. V was pared by 4 bases and J by 4 bases, with 13 bases between. Germline V gene sequence: CDR1 SEHNR, CDR2 FQNEAQ (reference sequence). The part of the CDR3 DNA that was read is TGTGCCAGCAGCTCCGCAGATATTATTAATGAAAAA. This codes for CASSSADIINEK. The whole CDR3 sequence is CASSSADIINEKLFF.

The sample holds many counts of this clone. The observed sequence ends 3 residues before the CDR3 terminus, with the missing tail filled in from the germline J gene. The J gene is TRBJ1-6, the V gene TRBV6-2 or TRBV6-3; possible D gene TRBD1, 6 bases. V lost 6 bases to trimming and J lost 7 bases, with 19 bases between them. CDR3 size: 16 residues. CDR1 is MNHEY and CDR2 is SVGEGT in the germline V gene. This chain's CDR3 is CASSLRTVGGNSPLHF. The covered CDR3 bases are TGTGCCAGCAGCCTCCGGACAGTGGGCGGGAATTCACCC.

This clone has at least ten counts. Germline and junction disagree at one end, which may indicate a read error. The sequenced fragment ends 3 residues before the CDR3 boundary, so the rest is inferred from the germline J gene. The gene calls are TRBV4-2 and TRBJ1-6; TRBD1 matches at 7 bases. The CDR3 is made up of 16 amino acids. In germline, CDR1 is LGHNA, CDR2 YNFKEQ. CDR3 amino acids: CASSQDRGRGNSPLHF. The sequenced CDR3 bases are TGCGCCAGCAGCCAAGACAGAGGCAGGGGGAATTCACCC.

This clone has a count of ten or more. The sequenced fragment ends 3 residues before the CDR3 boundary, so the rest is inferred from the germline J gene. The V gene is TRBV7-3, the J gene TRBJ1-1; perhaps TRBD1 as D (6 bases). Germline lookup yields CDR1 SGHTA and CDR2 FQGTGA. This CDR3 has 13 residues. V dropped 4 bases and J dropped 1 base, with 7 bases sitting between them. The CDR3 protein is CASSWTENTEAFF. The covered CDR3 bases are TGTGCCAGCAGCTGGACAGAGAACACTGAA.

This clone has ten or more counts. The read falls 3 residues short of the CDR3 end, and the missing part is taken from the germline J gene. This chain uses TRBV19 with TRBJ1-5; D remains unclear. Germline loops: CDR1 LNHDA, CDR2 SQIVND (reference sequence). V dropped 1 base and J dropped 4 bases, with 11 bases sitting between them. CDR3 length equals 15 residues. This CDR3 is CASSIAGWVNQPQHF. The DNA read from the CDR3 is TGTGCCAGTAGTATAGCGGGGTGGGTTAATCAGCCC.

This clone was picked up many times. Read sequence stops 3 residues before the CDR3 end, and the germline J gene provides the missing end. This chain links TRBV5-6 with TRBJ2-7, with D perhaps matching TRBD1 (5 bases). The V end lost 4 bases, the J end lost 1 base, and 12 bases lay between the germline ends. The germline CDR1 and CDR2 sequences are SGHDT and YYEEEE. The CDR3 runs 14 residues. The part of the CDR3 DNA that was read is TGTGCCAGCAGCATTTCAGGGAATTCCTACGAG. Translated: CASSISGNSYE. The complete CDR3 sequence is CASSISGNSYEQYF.

As for this clone: The missing CDR3 end, 3 residues past where the read stops, is filled in from the germline J gene. This chain connects TRBV30 to TRBJ2-7; tentatively, D is TRBD1 (7 bases). Per the germline V gene, CDR1 is GTSNPN and CDR2 is SVGIG (reference sequence). The CDR3 has 13 residues. V was pared by 8 bases and J by 4 bases, with 18 bases between. The CDR3 sequence is CAGTSSGGYEQYF. Incomplete CDR3 DNA: TGTGCCGGGACCTCCTCAGGGGGGTACGAG. The variable domain in full, completed from reference TRBV30 and TRBJ2-7, reads SQTIHQWPATLVQPVGSPLSLECTVEGTSNPNLYWYRQAAGRGLQLLFYSVGIGQISSEVPQNLSASRPQDRQFILSSKKLLLSDSGFYLCAGTSSGGYEQYFGPGTRLTVT.

This clone appeared many times. The CDR3 is cut off 3 residues early in the read; its end comes from the germline J gene. The chain carries TRBV28 and TRBJ2-2; D possibly corresponds to TRBD1 (7 bases). The CDR3 runs to 14 residues. Trimming removed 7 bases from V and 5 bases from J, with 14 bases in between. Germline V CDR1 and CDR2: MDHEN, SYDVKM. The CDR3 is CASTRGVGTGELFF. CDR3 bases read: TGTGCCAGCACCAGGGGGGTAGGGACCGGGGAG.

With regard to this clone: Mismatch with germline at one junction end may stem from a read error. The read finishes 3 residues shy of the CDR3 end, and the germline J gene is used to complete it. This chain uses TRBV30 with TRBJ2-4; D may be TRBD1 (5 bases). The length of the CDR3 is 12 residues. The germline V gene encodes CDR1 GTSNPN and CDR2 SVGIG (reference sequence). The CDR3 sequence: CAWSQGSYGQYF. The part of the CDR3 DNA that was read is TGCGCCTGGAGCCAGGGAAGCTATGGT. The full variable domain, with the rest looked up from reference TRBV30 and TRBJ2-4, is SQTIHQWPATLVQPVGSPLSLECTVEGTSNPNLYWYRQAAGRGLQLLFYSVGIGQISSEVPQNLSASRPQDRQFILSSKKLLLSDSGFYLCAWSQGSYGQYFGAGTRLSVL.

As to this clone: With a much larger clone just one base away, this may be a read error. The read falls 3 residues short of the CDR3 end, and the missing part is taken from the germline J gene. The chain is built from TRBV7-9 and TRBJ2-7; D remains ambiguous. This CDR3 contains 15 residues. From germline, CDR1 is SEHNR and CDR2 FQNEAQ (reference sequence). The CDR3 sequence is CPSSHSAAGSYEQYF. The DNA read from the CDR3 is TGTCCCAGCAGCCACTCGGCGGCTGGATCCTACGAG.

This clone showed up many times. Incomplete CDR3 DNA: TGCAGTGCTAGAGGCTTACTAGACTACGAG. Translated, it gives CSARGLLDYE. The entire CDR3 reads CSARGLLDYEQYF. The rearrangement links TRBV20-1 to TRBJ2-7; tentative D call: TRBD2 (5 bases). The DNA ends 3 residues before the CDR3 does, and the rest of the CDR3 is filled in from the germline J gene. The CDR3 contains 13 residues. Trimming left V 1 base short and J 3 bases short, with 10 bases between. Per germline, CDR1 DFQATT and CDR2 SNEGSKA (reference sequence).

Many counts were recorded for this clone. The CDR3 end is not reached by the read, which stops 3 residues before it; the germline J gene fills it in. The chain joins TRBV19 to TRBJ2-3, with 7 positions matching TRBD1. Germline values: CDR1 LNHDA, CDR2 SQIVND (reference sequence). The CDR3 runs to 13 residues. The V segment lost 6 bases and the J segment 6 bases; nucleotides outside the gene matches: 6. CDR3 region: CASRSGGRDTQYF. The DNA read from the CDR3 is TGTGCCAGTAGGTCAGGGGGAAGGGATACG.

In this sample, this clone turned up a few times. The CDR3 goes on 3 residues after the read ends, and that part is filled in from the germline J gene. The V gene is TRBV7-2, the J gene TRBJ1-6; 8 nucleotides agree with TRBD1. Trimming at V came to 5 bases and at J to 10 bases, leaving 4 bases not matched to a gene. Germline V CDR1 and CDR2: SGHTA, FQGNSA. The CDR3 length is 13 residues. The CDR3 loop reads CASSGDRYSPLHF. The covered CDR3 bases are TGTGCCAGCAGCGGGGACAGGTACTCACCC.

This clone was seen at least ten times. The read terminates 3 residues before the CDR3 end, so the remaining end is supplied by the germline J gene. The rearrangement joins TRBV5-4 to TRBJ2-7, with D maybe TRBD2 (6 bases). Germline assignment: CDR1 SGHNT and CDR2 YYREEE (reference sequence). V lost 3 bases to trimming and J lost 3 bases, with 16 bases between them. This CDR3 has 15 amino acids. CDR3: CASSSGTAPSYEQYF. CDR3 bases read: TGTGCCAGCAGCTCCGGGACTGCGCCGAGCTACGAG.

As to this clone: The read ends 3 residues shy of where the CDR3 ends; the end is completed using the germline J gene. The V call is TRBV18, the J call TRBJ2-1; 10 bases fit TRBD2. Germline-derived CDR1 and CDR2 are KGHSH and LQKENI. V was clipped by 3 bases and J by 9 bases; unmatched bases: 5. The CDR3 length is 14 residues. Incomplete CDR3 DNA: TGTGCCAGCTCACCCCTAGCGGGAGAGGGTGAG. Translating gives CASSPLAGEGE. The full CDR3 is CASSPLAGEGEQFF.

This clone was detected many times. The CDR3 goes on 3 residues after the read ends, and that part is filled in from the germline J gene. V gene TRBV5-1 combines with J gene TRBJ2-2; TRBD2 is a possible D gene (6 bases). Germline assignment: CDR1 SGHRS and CDR2 YFSETQ. V was trimmed by 4 bases and J by 0 bases, leaving 19 bases between them. The CDR3 spans 18 residues. The part of the CDR3 DNA that was read is TGCGCCAGCAGCCGACGAGGGGTCGGCGGGGCGAACACCGGGGAG. Encoded protein: CASSRRGVGGANTGE. The entire CDR3 is CASSRRGVGGANTGELFF.

This clone was seen ten or more times. The CDR3: CASSDPGLAPDTQYF. The CDR3 bases that were read are TGTGCCAGCAGTGACCCGGGACTAGCCCCGGATACG. The V call is TRBV9, the J call TRBJ2-3; 9 bases line up with TRBD2. Sequencing ends 3 residues short of the CDR3 end; the germline J gene provides the rest. J lost 6 bases, V lost 5 bases, and 10 bases had no gene match. This CDR3 is 15 amino acids long. Per germline, CDR1 SGDLS and CDR2 YYNGEE.

This clone was recorded at least ten times. The read halts 3 residues ahead of the CDR3 end, with the missing end drawn from the germline J gene. This chain uses TRBV19 with TRBJ2-1; 15 bases are a match to TRBD2. Unmatched junction bases numbered 5, after V lost 4 bases and J lost 1 base. This CDR3 contains 18 residues. Germline CDR1 is LNHDA and CDR2 is SQIVND (reference sequence). The CDR3 spells CASSRGLAGGRSYNEQFF. Incomplete CDR3 DNA: TGTGCCAGTAGTAGGGGACTAGCGGGGGGTCGGTCCTACAATGAG.

This clone has ten or more counts. Coverage ceases 3 residues before the CDR3 finishes, and the germline J gene fills in the end. The V gene is TRBV5-1, the J gene TRBJ1-5; D unclear. Trimming stripped 0 bases from V and 0 bases from J, with 7 bases between. In germline, CDR1 is SGHRS, CDR2 YFSETQ. The CDR3 sequence is 15 residues long. CDR3 amino acids: CASSLDSLSNQPQHF. The sequenced part of the CDR3 DNA is TGCGCCAGCAGCTTGGACAGCCTTAGCAATCAGCCC.